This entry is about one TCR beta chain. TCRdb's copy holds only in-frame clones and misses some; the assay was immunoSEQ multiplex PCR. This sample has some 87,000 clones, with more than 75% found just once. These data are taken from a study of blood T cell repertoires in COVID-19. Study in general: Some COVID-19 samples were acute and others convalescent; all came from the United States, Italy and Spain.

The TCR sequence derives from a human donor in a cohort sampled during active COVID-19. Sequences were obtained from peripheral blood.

This CDR3 is CASSSTKGFETQYF. In DNA form, the CDR3 reads TGTGCCAGCAGTTCTACAAAGGGGTTTGAGACCCAGTACTTC. This rearrangement joins TRBV27 to TRBJ2-5, with D tentatively TRBD1 (5 bases). This CDR3 spans 14 amino acids. Trimming cost V 4 bases and J 5 bases, with 14 bases left between them. CDR1 and CDR2 from the germline V gene are MNHEY and SMNVEV (reference sequence).